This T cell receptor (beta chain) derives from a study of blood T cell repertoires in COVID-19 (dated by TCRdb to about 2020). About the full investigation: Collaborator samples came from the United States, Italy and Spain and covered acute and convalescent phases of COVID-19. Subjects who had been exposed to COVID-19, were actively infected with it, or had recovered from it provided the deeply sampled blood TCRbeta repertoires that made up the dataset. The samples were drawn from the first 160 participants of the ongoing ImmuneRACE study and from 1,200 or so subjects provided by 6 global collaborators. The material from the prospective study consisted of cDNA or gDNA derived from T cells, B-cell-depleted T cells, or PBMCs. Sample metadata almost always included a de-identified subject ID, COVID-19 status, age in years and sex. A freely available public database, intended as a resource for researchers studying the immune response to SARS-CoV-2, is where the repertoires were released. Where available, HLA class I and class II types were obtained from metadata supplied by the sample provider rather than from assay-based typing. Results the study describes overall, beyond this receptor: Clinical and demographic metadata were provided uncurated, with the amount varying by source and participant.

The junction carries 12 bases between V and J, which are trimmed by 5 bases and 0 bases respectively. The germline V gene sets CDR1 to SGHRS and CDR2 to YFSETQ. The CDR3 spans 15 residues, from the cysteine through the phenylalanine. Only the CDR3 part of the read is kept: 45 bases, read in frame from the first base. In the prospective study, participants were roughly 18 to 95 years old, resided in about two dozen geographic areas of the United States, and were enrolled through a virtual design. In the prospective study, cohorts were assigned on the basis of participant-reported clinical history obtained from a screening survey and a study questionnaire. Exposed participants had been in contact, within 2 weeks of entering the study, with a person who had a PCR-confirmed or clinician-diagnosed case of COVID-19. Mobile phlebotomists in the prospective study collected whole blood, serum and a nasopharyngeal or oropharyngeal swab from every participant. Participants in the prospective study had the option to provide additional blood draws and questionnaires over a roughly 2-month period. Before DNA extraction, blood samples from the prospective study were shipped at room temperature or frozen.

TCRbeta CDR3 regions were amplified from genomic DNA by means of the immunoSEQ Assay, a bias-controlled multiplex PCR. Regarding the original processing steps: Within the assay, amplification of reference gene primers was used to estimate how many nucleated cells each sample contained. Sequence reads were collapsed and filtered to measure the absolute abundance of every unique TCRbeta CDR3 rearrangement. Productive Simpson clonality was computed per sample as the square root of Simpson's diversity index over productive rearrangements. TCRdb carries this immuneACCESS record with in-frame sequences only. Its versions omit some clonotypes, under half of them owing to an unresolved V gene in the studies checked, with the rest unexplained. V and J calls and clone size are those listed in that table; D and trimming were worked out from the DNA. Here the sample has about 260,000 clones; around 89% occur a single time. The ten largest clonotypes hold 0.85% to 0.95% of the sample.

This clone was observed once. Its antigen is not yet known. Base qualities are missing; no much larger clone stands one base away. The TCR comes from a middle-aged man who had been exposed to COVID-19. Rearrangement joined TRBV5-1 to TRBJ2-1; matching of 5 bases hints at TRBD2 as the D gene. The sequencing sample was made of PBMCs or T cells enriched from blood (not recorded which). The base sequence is TGCGCCAGCAGTTCAGCGGCCAGCTCCTACAATGAGCAGTTCTTC. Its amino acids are CASSSAASSYNEQFF.